These 10 T cell receptor beta chains share one sample of origin, sequenced in a study of tumor-infiltrating lymphocytes in primary liver carcinoma. Reverse transcription of roughly 480 ng total RNA with a constant-region primer produced TCR beta cDNA. Three nested multiplex PCR rounds of slightly modified ARM-PCR generated TCR beta libraries. The first two PCR rounds used TRBV1-TRBV30 primers with a Cbeta primer, around 10 cycles each. In TCRdb, the multiplex PCR reads were re-called with MiXCR into one record per CDR3 protein. The table lists 100,000 to 120,000 distinct CDR3 sequences, roughly four fifths of them singletons. Unsorted bulk tissue (roughly 19-31 mg) underwent RNA and DNA co-extraction. Sample: liver tumor tissue from sampling region 3. As for subset: tumor region T3, left-lateral pole. These receptors were collected from a man aged 35 to 55 with primary liver carcinoma and hepatitis B virus infection.

The chain couples TRBV29-1 to TRBJ2-5; 12 bases align to TRBD1. Germline V gene sequence: CDR1 SQVTM, CDR2 ANQGSEA. The CDR3 is made up of 15 amino acids. Losses at the gene ends were 1 base for V and 8 bases for J; bases not matched to a gene: 8. The CDR3 nucleotides read TGCAGCGTTGAAGGGGACAGGGGGCGAGCTGATACCCAGTACTTC. Amino acid sequence: CSVEGDRGRADTQYF.

For this clonotype: The germline gene is not matched at one end of the junction; a read error may be the cause. V usage is TRBV6-7 and J usage is TRBJ2-1; 9 positions match TRBD2. TRBV6-7 is filed as an ORF, its function uncertain. This CDR3 is 19 amino acids long. In DNA, the CDR3 is TGTGCCAGCAGTTACGCGGCTAGCGGGAATTTTAGCTCCTACAATAAGCACTTCTTC. It translates to CASSYAASGNFSSYNKHFF.

As to this clonotype: The CDR3 ends on some other residue instead of the conserved phenylalanine or tryptophan, so this is likely a read error. The rearrangement links TRBV12-3 or TRBV12-4 to TRBJ1-2; D possibly corresponds to TRBD1 (5 bases). V lost 2 bases and J 10 bases, leaving 14 bases between the germline ends. The CDR3 has 13 residues. CDR3 residues: CASSLRRSGTYTC. In nucleotides, the CDR3 is TGTGCCAGCAGTTTAAGGCGGAGTGGGACCTACACCTGC.

A note on this clonotype: The missing conserved phenylalanine or tryptophan at the end of this CDR3 makes a read error likely. CDR3 bases: TGTGCGACCAGACAGAGGTGGGCGGGAGATTCTAATGAGCAGTTCATC. Translation: CATRQRWAGDSNEQFI. The gene calls are TRBV12-3 or TRBV12-4 and TRBJ2-1; 7 bases are shared with TRBD2. The CDR3 consists of 16 residues.

Concerning this clonotype itself: At one boundary the junction diverges from the germline segment, which might be a read error. The chain links TRBV4-3 to TRBJ2-3; TRBD2 aligns across 9 bases. From germline, CDR1 is LGHNA and CDR2 YSLEER. The CDR3 covers 20 residues. The CDR3 sequence: CANSQDLPSGSSGRVDTQYF. CDR3 DNA sequence: TGCGCCAACAGCCAAGATCTTCCCTCCGGGAGTAGCGGGAGAGTAGATACGCAGTATTTT.

This clonotype was detected once. The chain combines TRBV6-2 or TRBV6-3 with TRBJ2-1, with unresolved D. The length of the CDR3 is 12 residues. V lost 8 bases and J 10 bases, leaving 15 bases between the germline ends. Germline-derived CDR1 and CDR2 are MNHEY and SVGEGT. CDR3 coding DNA: TGTGCCAGCCGTGTACGGGCCAGGGAGCAGTTCTTC. This gives the protein CASRVRAREQFF.

For this clonotype: No conserved phenylalanine or tryptophan ends this CDR3, so it is likely a read error. Because the CDR3's place on the DNA is in doubt, the DNA is left out and the CDR3 is given as listed by TCRdb. The J gene is TRBJ1-6, the V gene TRBV4-3; TRBD1 is the table's D call, not checked against the DNA. The CDR3 adds up to 16 amino acids, both ends counted. From germline, CDR1 is LGHNA and CDR2 YSLEER. The CDR3 here is CASNSWDRGRNSPLRY.

The gene calls are TRBV20-1 and TRBJ1-5; D unresolved. This CDR3 contains 15 residues. The V end lost 5 bases, the J end lost 0 bases, and 14 bases lay between the germline ends. The germline V gene has CDR1 DFQATT and CDR2 SNEGSKA (reference sequence). The CDR3 DNA is TGCAGTGCTGGAATCCACGGAGGTAGCAATCAGCCCCAGCATTTT. This translates into CSAGIHGGSNQPQHF.

The chain joins TRBV29-1 to TRBJ2-7; D is possibly TRBD2 (6 bases). CDR3 size: 12 residues. Per germline, CDR1 SQVTM and CDR2 ANQGSEA. CDR3 coding DNA: TGCAACGCCGGGGACTCTATGGGCGAGCAGTACTTC. Translated: CNAGDSMGEQYF.

Many counts were recorded for this clonotype. The V and J genes are TRBV6-1 and TRBJ2-6, with 7 nucleotides matching TRBD1. V trimming: 6 bases; J trimming: 0 bases; junction bases outside the gene matches: 11. Germline V gene lookup returns CDR1 MNHNS and CDR2 SASEGT. This CDR3 is 18 amino acids long. The CDR3 loop is CASRPLRGGFSGANVLTF. The CDR3, as DNA: TGTGCCAGCAGACCTCTTAGAGGGGGCTTCTCTGGGGCCAACGTCCTGACTTTC.